This paragraph reports one T cell receptor beta chain. No antigen is known for it. The sample belongs to a study of cytomegalovirus exposure and HLA in healthy donors. Overall study findings and caveats: A link between a missense DCLRE1C variant and TCR beta V- and J-gene trimming emerged from a later analysis.

The CDR3 spans 17 residues. Germline trimming cut 5 bases from V and 0 bases from J; bases unmatched to any gene: 10. Germline CDR1 and CDR2: SEHNR and FQNEAQ (reference sequence). Primers: 60 Vbeta forward and 13 Jbeta reverse. Measured with immunoSEQ multiplex PCR; TCRdb has only the in-frame clones, and not every one. The table records approximately 79,000 clones, around 81% of them present only once. This TCR came from a male donor in good health and CMV-seropositive. The sequencing sample was made of PBMCs. The chain has TRBV7-9 and TRBJ2-1; 7 nucleotides line up with TRBD1. In DNA, the CDR3 is TGTGCCAGCAGCCCCGAGGGGGCCCGGCGCTCCTACAATGAGCAGTTCTTC. Its protein product is CASSPEGARRSYNEQFF.